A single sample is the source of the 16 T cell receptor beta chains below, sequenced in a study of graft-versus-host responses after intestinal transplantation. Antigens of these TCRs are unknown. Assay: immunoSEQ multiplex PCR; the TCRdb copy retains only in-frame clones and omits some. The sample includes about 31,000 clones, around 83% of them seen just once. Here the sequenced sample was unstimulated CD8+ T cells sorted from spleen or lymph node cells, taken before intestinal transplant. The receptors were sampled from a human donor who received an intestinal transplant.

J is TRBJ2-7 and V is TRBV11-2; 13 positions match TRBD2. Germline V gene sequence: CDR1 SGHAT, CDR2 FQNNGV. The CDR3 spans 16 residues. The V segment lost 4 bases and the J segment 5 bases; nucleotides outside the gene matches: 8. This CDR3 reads CASSYQLAGGINEQYF. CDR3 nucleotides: TGTGCCAGCAGCTACCAACTAGCGGGGGGGATCAACGAGCAGTACTTC.

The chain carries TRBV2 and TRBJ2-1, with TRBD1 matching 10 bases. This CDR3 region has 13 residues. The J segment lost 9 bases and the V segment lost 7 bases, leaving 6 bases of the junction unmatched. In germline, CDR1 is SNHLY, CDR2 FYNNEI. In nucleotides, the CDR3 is TGTGCCAGCATAGGACAGGGGGTGCTTGAGCAGTTCTTC. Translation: CASIGQGVLEQFF.

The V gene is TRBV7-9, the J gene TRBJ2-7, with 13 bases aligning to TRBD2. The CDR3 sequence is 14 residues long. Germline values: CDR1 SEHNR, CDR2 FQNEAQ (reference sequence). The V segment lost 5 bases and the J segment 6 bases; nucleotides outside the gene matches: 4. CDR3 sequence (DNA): TGTGCCAGCAGCCCCCGGACTAGCGGGGGCGAGCAGTACTTC. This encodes CASSPRTSGGEQYF.

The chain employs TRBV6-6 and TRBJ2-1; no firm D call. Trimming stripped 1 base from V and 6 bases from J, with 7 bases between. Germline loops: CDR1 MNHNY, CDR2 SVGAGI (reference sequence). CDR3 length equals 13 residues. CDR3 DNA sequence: TGTGCCAGCAGTTACTTAGTGTTCAATGAGCAGTTCTTC. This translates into CASSYLVFNEQFF.

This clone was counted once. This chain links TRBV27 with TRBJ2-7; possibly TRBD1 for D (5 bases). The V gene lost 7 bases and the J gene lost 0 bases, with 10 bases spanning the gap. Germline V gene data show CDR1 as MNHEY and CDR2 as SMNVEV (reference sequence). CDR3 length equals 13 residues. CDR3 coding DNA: TGTGCCAGCATGGGGCCGACCTCCTACGAGCAGTACTTC. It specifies CASMGPTSYEQYF.

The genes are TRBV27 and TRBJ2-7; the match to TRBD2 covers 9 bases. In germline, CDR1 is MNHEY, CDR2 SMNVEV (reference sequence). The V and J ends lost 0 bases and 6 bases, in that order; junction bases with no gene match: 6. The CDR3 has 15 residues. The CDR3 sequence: CASSLSLAGVGEQYF. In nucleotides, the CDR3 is TGTGCCAGCAGTTTATCGTTAGCGGGGGTTGGCGAGCAGTACTTC.

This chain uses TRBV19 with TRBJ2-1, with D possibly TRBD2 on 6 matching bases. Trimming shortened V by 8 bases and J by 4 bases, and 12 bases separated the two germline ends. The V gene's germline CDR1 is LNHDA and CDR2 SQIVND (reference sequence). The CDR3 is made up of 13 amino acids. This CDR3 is CASGSGPYNEQFF. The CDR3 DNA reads TGTGCCAGTGGAAGCGGGCCTTACAATGAGCAGTTCTTC.

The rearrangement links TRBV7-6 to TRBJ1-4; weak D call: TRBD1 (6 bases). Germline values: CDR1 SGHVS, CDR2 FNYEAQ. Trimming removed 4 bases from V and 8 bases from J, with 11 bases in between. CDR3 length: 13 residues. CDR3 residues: CASSYSQGEKLFF. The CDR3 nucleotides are TGTGCCAGCAGCTACTCGCAGGGGGAAAAACTGTTTTTT.

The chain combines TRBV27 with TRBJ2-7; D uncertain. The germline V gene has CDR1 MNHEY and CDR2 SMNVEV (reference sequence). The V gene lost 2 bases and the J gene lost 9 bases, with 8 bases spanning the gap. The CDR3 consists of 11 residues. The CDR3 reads CASSLPPGQYF. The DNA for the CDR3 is TGTGCCAGCAGTTTACCCCCAGGGCAGTACTTC.

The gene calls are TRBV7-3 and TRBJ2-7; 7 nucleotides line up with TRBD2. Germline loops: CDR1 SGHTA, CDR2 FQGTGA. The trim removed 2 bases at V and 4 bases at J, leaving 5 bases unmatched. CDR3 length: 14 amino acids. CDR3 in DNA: TGTGCCAGCAGCTTATATGCGGGAGATTACGAGCAGTACTTC. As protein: CASSLYAGDYEQYF.

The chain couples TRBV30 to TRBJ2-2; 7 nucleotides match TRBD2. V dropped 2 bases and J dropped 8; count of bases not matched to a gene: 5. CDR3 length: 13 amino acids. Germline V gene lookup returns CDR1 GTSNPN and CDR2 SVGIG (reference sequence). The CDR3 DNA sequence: TGTGCCTGGAGTCTGCAGGGAGGGGGGGAGCTGTTTTTT. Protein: CAWSLQGGGELFF.

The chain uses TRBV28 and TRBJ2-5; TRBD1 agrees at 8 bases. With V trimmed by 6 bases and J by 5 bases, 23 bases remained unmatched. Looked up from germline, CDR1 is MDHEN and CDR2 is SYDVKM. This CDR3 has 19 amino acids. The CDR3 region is CASSLLLGESTGGEETQYF. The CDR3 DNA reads TGTGCCAGCAGCCTCCTCCTCGGGGAGTCAACAGGGGGAGAGGAGACCCAGTACTTC. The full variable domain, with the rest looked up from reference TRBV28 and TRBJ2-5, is DVKVTQSSRYLVKRTGEKVFLECVQDMDHENMFWYRQDPGLGLRLIYFSYDVKMKEKGDIPEGYSVSREKKERFSLILESASTNQTSMYLCASSLLLGESTGGEETQYFGPGTRLLVL.

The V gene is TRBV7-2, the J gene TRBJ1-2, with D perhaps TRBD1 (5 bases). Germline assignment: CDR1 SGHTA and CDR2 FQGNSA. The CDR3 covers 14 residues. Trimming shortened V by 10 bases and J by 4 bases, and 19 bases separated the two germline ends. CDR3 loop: CATDEVGGFYGYTF. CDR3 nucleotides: TGTGCCACGGATGAGGTCGGGGGGTTCTATGGCTACACCTTC.

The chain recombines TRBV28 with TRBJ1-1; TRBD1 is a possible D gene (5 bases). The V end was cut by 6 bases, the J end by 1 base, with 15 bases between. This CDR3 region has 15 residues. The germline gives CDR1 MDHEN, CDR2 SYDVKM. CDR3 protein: CASRPLFGANTEAFF. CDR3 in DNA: TGTGCCAGCAGACCCCTCTTTGGGGCGAACACTGAAGCTTTCTTT.

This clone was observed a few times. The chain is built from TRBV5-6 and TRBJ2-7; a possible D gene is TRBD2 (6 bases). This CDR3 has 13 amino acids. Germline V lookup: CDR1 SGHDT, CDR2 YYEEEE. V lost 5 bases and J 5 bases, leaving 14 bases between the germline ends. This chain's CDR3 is CASSSRGENEQYF. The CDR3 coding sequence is TGTGCCAGCAGTTCGCGGGGCGAAAACGAGCAGTACTTC.

DNA for the CDR3: TGTGCCAGCAGTTTAGAGGCGAACACCGGGGAGCTGTTTTTT. This encodes CASSLEANTGELFF. The rearrangement links TRBV27 to TRBJ2-2; D is ambiguous. Germline V lookup: CDR1 MNHEY, CDR2 SMNVEV (reference sequence). CDR3 length: 14 amino acids. V lost 2 bases and J lost 0, with 4 bases in between.